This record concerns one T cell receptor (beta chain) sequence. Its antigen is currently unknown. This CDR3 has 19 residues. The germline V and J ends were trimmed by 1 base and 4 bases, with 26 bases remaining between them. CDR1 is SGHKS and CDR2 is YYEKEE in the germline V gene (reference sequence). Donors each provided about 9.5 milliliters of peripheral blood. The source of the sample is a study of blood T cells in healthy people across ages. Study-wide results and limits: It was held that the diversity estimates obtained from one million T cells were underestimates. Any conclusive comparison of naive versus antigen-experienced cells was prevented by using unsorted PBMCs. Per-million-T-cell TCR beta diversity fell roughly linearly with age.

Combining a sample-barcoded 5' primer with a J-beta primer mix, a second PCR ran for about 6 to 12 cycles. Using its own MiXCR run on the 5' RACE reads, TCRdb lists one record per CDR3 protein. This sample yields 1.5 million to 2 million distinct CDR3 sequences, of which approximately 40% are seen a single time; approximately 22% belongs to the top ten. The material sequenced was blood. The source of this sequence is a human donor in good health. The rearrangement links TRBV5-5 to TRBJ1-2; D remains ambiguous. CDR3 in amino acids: CASSLWGTQETQYFYGYTF. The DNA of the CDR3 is TGTGCCAGCAGCTTGTGGGGTACCCAAGAGACCCAGTACTTCTATGGCTACACCTTC.